The 3 T cell receptor beta chains given below trace back to one sample, sequenced in a study of naive and memory T cell subsets. Two oligonucleotides, mixed equimolar, formed the beta constant-region primer covering TRBC1 and TRBC2. Four rounds of PCR amplified the ligated cDNA using nested alpha and beta constant-region primers plus SP2. TCRdb re-analysed the UMI-ligation and nested PCR reads in MiXCR, keeping a single row per CDR3 protein. This table has 95,000 to 150,000 distinct CDR3 sequences, 36% appearing once. The sample comprised central memory CD4+ T cells from blood. The receptors stem from a human donor in good health.

The rearrangement links TRBV3-1 to TRBJ1-1; D uncertain. The CDR3 runs to 12 residues. V was clipped by 1 base and J by 11 bases, with 11 bases between them. Germline loops: CDR1 LGHDT, CDR2 YNNKEL (reference sequence). Written as DNA, the CDR3 is TGTGCCAGCAGCCAAGTCAGCCAGAAGGCTTTCTTT. It specifies CASSQVSQKAFF.

This rearrangement joins TRBV28 to TRBJ2-1, with 11 bases aligning to TRBD2. The length of the CDR3 is 16 residues. In germline, CDR1 is MDHEN, CDR2 SYDVKM. V dropped 4 bases and J dropped 6; count of bases not matched to a gene: 8. The CDR3 is CASSSRLAGGFNEQFF. CDR3 DNA sequence: TGTGCCAGCAGTTCGCGGCTAGCGGGAGGATTCAATGAGCAGTTCTTC. Complete variable domain (other parts from reference TRBV28 and TRBJ2-1): DVKVTQSSRYLVKRTGEKVFLECVQDMDHENMFWYRQDPGLGLRLIYFSYDVKMKEKGDIPEGYSVSREKKERFSLILESASTNQTSMYLCASSSRLAGGFNEQFFGPGTRLTVL.

A few counts support this clonotype. The J gene is TRBJ2-7, the V gene TRBV5-1, with D maybe TRBD1 (6 bases). V gave up 5 bases and J gave up 0 bases, with 12 bases separating them. Germline V gene data show CDR1 as SGHRS and CDR2 as YFSETQ. There are 14 residues in the CDR3. The CDR3 loop is CASRSGVGSYEQYF. The CDR3 nucleotides read TGCGCCAGCAGGTCAGGGGTAGGCTCCTACGAGCAGTACTTC.